The rows below give T cell receptor beta chains drawn from one sample of a study of CD8 T cells in Susac syndrome. Via MiXCR, TCRdb re-called the immunoSEQ multiplex PCR reads, giving one row per CDR3 protein. The sample lists approximately 210,000 distinct CDR3 sequences, 95% seen once, with roughly 0.1% in the top ten. The sample consisted of CD4+ T cells from PBMCs. These receptors were collected from a human donor with multiple sclerosis. The CDR3 runs from the conserved cysteine through the conserved F or W.

>TRBJ1-5|TRBV2
CASSEAFLGSNQPQHF
>TRBJ1-4|TRBV3-1
CASSTTGNEKLFF
>TRBJ1-5|TRBV3-1
CASSQDPPAGTSNQPQHF
>TRBJ1-2|TRBV7-9
CASSLASATGSGYTF
>TRBJ2-3|TRBV24-1
CATSDPRGTDTQYF
>TRBJ2-1|TRBV27
CASSALGTTNEQFF
>TRBJ2-7|TRBV5-1
CASRTTGTFYEQYF
>TRBJ2-7|TRBV12-3/TRBV12-4
CASTYRGAYEQYF
>TRBJ2-5|TRBV28
CASSLGTSGTQYF
>TRBJ2-1|TRBV24-1
CATSDSWTSGDQNEQFF
>TRBJ2-3|TRBV5-6
CASSLGTSRDTQYF
>TRBJ1-6|TRBV18
CASSPGHHNNSPLHF
>TRBJ1-2|TRBV4-2
CASSQAQDLFYGYTF
>TRBJ2-5|TRBV27
CASSPGRRLGTQYF
>TRBJ2-7|TRBV11-2
CASSLERFVPEQYF
>TRBJ2-1|TRBV19
CASRLTDEQFF
>TRBJ2-3|TRBV20-1
CSGGLAASTDTQYF
>TRBJ2-5|TRBV2
CASRPNRPGGGAETQYF
>TRBJ2-1|TRBV12-3/TRBV12-4
CASSTGLRNNEQFF
>TRBJ2-1|TRBV29-1
CSSQKTVEQFF
>TRBJ2-1|TRBV20-1
CSASGGPLVEQFF
>TRBJ2-2|TRBV3-1
CASSQEGTRGTGELFF
>TRBJ2-1|TRBV5-1
CASSLGGGGSYNEQFF
>TRBJ2-3|TRBV5-1
CASSFGSNTDTQYF
>TRBJ1-3|TRBV3-1
CASSRQNSGNTIYF
>TRBJ1-1|TRBV7-7
CASSLGANTEAFF
>TRBJ1-2|TRBV6-2/TRBV6-3
CASSYIGVGRGYTF
>TRBJ1-1|TRBV29-1
CSVAQAGSTEAFF
>TRBJ2-5|TRBV10-3
CAIRDRVGGQETQYF
>TRBJ2-1|TRBV29-1
CSVKSGGQPYNEQFF
>TRBJ2-1|TRBV11-2
CASSLGLAGGGGEQFF
>TRBJ2-2|TRBV28
CASSLTAGANTGELFF
>TRBJ2-5|TRBV5-1
CASALRATDQETQYF
>TRBJ2-1|TRBV7-9
CASSSLTSGIRQFF
>TRBJ1-3|TRBV7-9
CASSFSRTGLESSGNTIYF
>TRBJ1-4|TRBV29-1
CSVQGQGREKLFF
>TRBJ2-7|TRBV14
CASSQSASSEQYF
>TRBJ2-4|TRBV9
CASSARQGIQLAKNIQYF
>TRBJ2-5|TRBV5-6
CASSLAPLRPAETQYF
>TRBJ2-7|TRBV7-2
CASVPTTGYEQYF
>TRBJ1-4|TRBV25-1
CASSDRGREKLFF
>TRBJ2-7|TRBV18
CASSRLDRAYEQYF
>TRBJ1-6|TRBV13
CASSFGGAGNSPLHF
>TRBJ2-2|TRBV2
CASSVRTNTGELFF
>TRBJ2-7|TRBV4-1
CASSQDRRAAGSSYEQYF
>TRBJ2-3|TRBV20-1
CSATTGDTQYF
>TRBJ2-4|TRBV2
CASSRENIQYF